The subject of this entry is one T cell receptor (beta chain). Cohorts were based on clinical histories the participants reported. These data originate in a study of blood T cell repertoires in COVID-19. For the study at large: Italy, Spain and the United States were the sources of the convalescent and acute COVID-19 samples. PBMCs, B-cell-depleted T cells, or T cells provided the cDNA or gDNA that made up the material.

This table comes from immunoSEQ multiplex PCR, and its TCRdb copy is limited to in-frame clones, with some not included. The table shows under 350,000 clones, with about 89% occurring only once. The germline V gene encodes CDR1 SQVTM and CDR2 ANQGSEA. The V and J ends lost 4 bases and 6 bases respectively, with 11 bases between them. The CDR3 has 12 residues. Sequencing used PBMCs or T cells enriched from blood (not recorded which). The chain combines TRBV29-1 with TRBJ2-3; perhaps TRBD1 as D (6 bases). The source is a woman aged 18-29 years who had recovered from COVID-19. This chain's CDR3 is CSVAGGQDTQYF. The DNA for the CDR3 is TGCAGCGTTGCGGGCGGACAGGATACGCAGTATTTT.